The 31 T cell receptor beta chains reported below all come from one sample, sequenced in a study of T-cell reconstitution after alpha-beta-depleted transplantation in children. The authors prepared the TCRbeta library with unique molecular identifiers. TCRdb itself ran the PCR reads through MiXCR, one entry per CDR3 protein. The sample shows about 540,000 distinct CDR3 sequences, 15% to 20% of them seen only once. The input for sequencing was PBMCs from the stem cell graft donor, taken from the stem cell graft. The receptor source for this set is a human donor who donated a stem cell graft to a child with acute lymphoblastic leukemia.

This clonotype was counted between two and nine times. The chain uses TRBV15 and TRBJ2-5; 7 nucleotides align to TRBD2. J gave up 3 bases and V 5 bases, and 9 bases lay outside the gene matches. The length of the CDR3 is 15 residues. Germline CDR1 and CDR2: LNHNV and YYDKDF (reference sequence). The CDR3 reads CATSVGLAVKETQYF. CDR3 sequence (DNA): TGTGCCACCAGCGTTGGGCTAGCGGTTAAAGAGACCCAGTACTTC.

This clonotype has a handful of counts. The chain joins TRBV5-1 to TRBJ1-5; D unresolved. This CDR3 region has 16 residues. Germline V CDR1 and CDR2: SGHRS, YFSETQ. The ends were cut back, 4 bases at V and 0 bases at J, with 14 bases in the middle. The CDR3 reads CASSPGSDYSNQPQHF. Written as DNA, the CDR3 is TGCGCCAGCAGCCCCGGGTCGGATTATAGCAATCAGCCCCAGCATTTT.

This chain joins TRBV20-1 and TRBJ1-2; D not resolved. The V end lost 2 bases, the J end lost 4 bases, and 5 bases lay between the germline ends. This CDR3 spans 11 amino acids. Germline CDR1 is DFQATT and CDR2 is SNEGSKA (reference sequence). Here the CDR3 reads CSARLSYGYTF. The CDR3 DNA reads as TGCAGTGCTAGACTCTCCTATGGCTACACCTTC.

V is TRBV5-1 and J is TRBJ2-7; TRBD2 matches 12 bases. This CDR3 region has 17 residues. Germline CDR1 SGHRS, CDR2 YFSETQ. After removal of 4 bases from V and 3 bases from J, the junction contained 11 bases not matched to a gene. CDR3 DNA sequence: TGCGCCAGCAGCCCACTCCTAGCGGGAGGGCCGAGCTACGAGCAGTACTTC. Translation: CASSPLLAGGPSYEQYF.

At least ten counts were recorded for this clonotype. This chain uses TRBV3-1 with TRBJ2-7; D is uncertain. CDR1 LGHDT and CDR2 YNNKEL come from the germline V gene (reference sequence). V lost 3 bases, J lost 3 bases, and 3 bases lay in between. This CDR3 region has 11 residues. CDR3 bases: TGTGCCAGCAGCCAGGACTACGAGCAGTACTTC. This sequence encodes CASSQDYEQYF.

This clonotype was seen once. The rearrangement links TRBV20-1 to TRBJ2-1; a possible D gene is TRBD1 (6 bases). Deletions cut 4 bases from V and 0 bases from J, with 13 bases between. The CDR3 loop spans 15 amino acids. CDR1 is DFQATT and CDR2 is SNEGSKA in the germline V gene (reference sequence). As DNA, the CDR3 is TGCAGTGCTACGCGTACAGGGAGCTCCTACAATGAGCAGTTCTTC. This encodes CSATRTGSSYNEQFF.

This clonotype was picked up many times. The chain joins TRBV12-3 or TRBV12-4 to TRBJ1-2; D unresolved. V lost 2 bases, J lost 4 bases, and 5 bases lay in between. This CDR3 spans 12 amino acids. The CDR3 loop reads CASSLQFYGYTF. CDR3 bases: TGTGCCAGCAGTTTACAGTTCTATGGCTACACCTTC.

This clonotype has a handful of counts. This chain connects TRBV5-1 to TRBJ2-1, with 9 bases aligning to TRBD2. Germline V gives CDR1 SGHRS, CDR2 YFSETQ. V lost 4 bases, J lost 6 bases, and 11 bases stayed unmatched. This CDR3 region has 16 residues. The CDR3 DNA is TGCGCCAGCAGCCCCCCAACGACTAGCGGACTCAATGAGCAGTTCTTC. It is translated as CASSPPTTSGLNEQFF.

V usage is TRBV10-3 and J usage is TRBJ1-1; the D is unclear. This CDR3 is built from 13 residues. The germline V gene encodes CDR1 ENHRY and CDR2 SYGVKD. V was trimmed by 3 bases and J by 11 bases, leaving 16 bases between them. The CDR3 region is CAISETSYAVAFF. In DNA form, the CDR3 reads TGTGCCATCAGTGAAACGTCCTATGCTGTCGCTTTCTTT.

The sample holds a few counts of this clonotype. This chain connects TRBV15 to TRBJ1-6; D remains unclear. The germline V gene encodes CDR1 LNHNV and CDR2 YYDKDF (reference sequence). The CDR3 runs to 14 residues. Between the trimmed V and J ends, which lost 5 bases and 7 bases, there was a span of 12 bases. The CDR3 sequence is CATSSRLLNSPLHF. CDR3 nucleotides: TGTGCCACCAGCTCGCGTCTGCTAAATTCACCCCTCCACTTT.

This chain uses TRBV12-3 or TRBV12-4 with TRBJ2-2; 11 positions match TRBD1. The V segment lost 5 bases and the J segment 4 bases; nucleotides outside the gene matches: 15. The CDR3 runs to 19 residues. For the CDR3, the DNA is TGTGCCAGCAGTACCCAGGACAGGGGGCCCCTCGCGATCACCGGGGAGCTGTTTTTT. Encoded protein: CASSTQDRGPLAITGELFF.

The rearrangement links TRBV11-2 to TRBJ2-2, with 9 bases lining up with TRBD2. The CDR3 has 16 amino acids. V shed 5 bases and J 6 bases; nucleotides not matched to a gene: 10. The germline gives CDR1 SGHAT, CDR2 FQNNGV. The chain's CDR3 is CASSTTSGTLAGELFF. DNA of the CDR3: TGTGCCAGCAGCACGACTAGCGGAACACTCGCCGGGGAGCTGTTTTTT. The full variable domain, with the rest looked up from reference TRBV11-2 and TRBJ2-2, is EAGVAQSPRYKIIEKRQSVAFWCNPISGHATLYWYQQILGQGPKLLIQFQNNGVVDDSQLPKDRFSAERLKGVDSTLKIQPAKLEDSAVYLCASSTTSGTLAGELFFGEGSRLTVL.

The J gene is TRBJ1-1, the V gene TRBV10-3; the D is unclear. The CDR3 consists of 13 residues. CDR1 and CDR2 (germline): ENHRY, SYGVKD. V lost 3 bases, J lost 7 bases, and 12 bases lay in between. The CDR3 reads CAISDGQAGEAFF. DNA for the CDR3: TGTGCCATCAGTGATGGTCAGGCCGGTGAAGCTTTCTTT.

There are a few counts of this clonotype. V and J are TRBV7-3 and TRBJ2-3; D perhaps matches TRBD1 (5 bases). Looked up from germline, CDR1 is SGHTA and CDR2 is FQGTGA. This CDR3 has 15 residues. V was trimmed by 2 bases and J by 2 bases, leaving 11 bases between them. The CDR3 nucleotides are TGTGCCAGCAGCTTACTTGGACACTCCACAGATACGCAGTATTTT. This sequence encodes CASSLLGHSTDTQYF.

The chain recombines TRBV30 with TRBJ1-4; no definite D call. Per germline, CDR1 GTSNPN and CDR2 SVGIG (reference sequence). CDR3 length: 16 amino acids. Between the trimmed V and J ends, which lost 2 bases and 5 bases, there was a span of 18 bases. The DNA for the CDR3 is TGTGCCTGGAGTTCAACCTTCGGGGAAGGGAATGAAAAACTGTTTTTT. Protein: CAWSSTFGEGNEKLFF.

The CDR3 nucleotides are TGTGCCAGCTCCGAACCAGGGCGAGAGCAGTACTTC. It yields the protein CASSEPGREQYF. V gene TRBV6-5 combines with J gene TRBJ2-7, with D tentatively TRBD1 (5 bases). The CDR3 is 12 amino acids. Deletions cut 8 bases from V and 7 bases from J, with 15 bases between. Germline CDR1 reads MNHEY; CDR2 reads SVGAGI.

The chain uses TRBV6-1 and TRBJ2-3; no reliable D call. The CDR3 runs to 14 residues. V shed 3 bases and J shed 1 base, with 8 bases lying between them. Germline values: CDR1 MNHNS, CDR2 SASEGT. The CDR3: CASSDPSGTDTQYF. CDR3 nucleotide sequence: TGTGCCAGCAGTGACCCCTCAGGCACAGATACGCAGTATTTT.

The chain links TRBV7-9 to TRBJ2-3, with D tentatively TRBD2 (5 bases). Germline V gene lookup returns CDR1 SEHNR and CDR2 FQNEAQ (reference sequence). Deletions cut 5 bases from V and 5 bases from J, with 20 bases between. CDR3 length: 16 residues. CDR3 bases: TGTGCCAGCAGCCCCTCTCTAGCCCCCCTGCAAGATACGCAGTATTTT. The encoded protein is CASSPSLAPLQDTQYF.

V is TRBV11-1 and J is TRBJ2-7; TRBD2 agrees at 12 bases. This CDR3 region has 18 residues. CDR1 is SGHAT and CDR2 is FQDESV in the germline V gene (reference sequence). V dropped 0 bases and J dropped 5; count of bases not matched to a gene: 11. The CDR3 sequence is CASSLALTSSGRAHEQYF. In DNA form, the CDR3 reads TGTGCCAGCAGCTTAGCGCTTACTTCTAGCGGGAGGGCCCACGAGCAGTACTTC.

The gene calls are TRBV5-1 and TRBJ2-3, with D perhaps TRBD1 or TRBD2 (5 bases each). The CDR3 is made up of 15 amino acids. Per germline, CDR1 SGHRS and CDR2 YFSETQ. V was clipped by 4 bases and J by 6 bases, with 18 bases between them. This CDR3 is CASSPWDPSGDTQYF. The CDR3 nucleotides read TGCGCCAGCAGCCCCTGGGACCCTTCGGGGGATACGCAGTATTTT.

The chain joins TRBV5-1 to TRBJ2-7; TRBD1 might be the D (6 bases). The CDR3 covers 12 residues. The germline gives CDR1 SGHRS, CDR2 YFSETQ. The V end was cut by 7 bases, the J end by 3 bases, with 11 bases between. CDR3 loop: CASATGNYEQYF. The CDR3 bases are TGCGCCAGCGCGACAGGAAACTACGAGCAGTACTTC.

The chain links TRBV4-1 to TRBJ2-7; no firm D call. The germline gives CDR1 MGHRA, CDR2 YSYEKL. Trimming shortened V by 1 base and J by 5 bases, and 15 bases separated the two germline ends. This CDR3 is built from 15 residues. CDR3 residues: CASSQVSTRVHEQYF. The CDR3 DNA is TGCGCCAGCAGCCAAGTGTCAACAAGGGTCCACGAGCAGTACTTC.

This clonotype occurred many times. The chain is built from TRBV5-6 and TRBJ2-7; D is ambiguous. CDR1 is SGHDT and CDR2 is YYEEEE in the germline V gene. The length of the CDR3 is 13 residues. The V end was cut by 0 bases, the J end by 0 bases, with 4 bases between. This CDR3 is CASSLVTSYEQYF. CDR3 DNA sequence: TGTGCCAGCAGCTTGGTCACCTCCTACGAGCAGTACTTC.

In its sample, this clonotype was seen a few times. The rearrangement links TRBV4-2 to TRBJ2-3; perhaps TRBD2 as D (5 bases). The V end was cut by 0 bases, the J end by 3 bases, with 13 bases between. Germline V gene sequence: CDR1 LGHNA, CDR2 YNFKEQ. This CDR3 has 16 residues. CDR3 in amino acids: CASSQEEVALTDTQYF. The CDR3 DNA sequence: TGTGCCAGCAGCCAAGAGGAAGTAGCGCTAACAGATACGCAGTATTTT.

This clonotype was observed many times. In DNA, the CDR3 is TGCAGCGTTGAAGGGACAGGGACTAATGAAAAACTGTTTTTT. Protein: CSVEGTGTNEKLFF. This sequence joins TRBV29-1 and TRBJ1-4; 8 bases map to TRBD1. This CDR3 has 14 amino acids. Germline trimming cut 1 base from V and 2 bases from J; bases unmatched to any gene: 0. CDR1 and CDR2 (germline): SQVTM, ANQGSEA.

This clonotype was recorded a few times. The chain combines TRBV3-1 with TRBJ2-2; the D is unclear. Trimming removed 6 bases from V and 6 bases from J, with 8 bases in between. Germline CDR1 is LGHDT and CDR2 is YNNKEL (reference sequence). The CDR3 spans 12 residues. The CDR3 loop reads CASRPQAGELFF. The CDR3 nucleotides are TGTGCCAGCAGGCCCCAGGCCGGGGAGCTGTTTTTT. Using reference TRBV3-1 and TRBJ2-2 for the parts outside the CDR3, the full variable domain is DTAVSQTPKYLVTQMGNDKSIKCEQNLGHDTMYWYKQDSKKFLKIMFSYNNKELIINETVPNRFSPKSPDKAHLNLHINSLELGDSAVYFCASRPQAGELFFGEGSRLTVL.

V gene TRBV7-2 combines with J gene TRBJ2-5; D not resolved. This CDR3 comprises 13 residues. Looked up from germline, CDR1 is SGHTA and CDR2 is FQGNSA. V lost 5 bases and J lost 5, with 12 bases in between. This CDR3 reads CASSPSRAETQYF. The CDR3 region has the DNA TGTGCCAGCAGCCCGAGCCGCGCGGAGACCCAGTACTTC.

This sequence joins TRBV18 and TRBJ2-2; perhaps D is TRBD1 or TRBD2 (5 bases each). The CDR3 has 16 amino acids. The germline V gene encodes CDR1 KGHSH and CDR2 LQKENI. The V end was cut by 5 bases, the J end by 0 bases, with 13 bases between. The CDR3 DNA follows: TGTGCCAGCTCAGCATCGGGACGGACGAACACCGGGGAGCTGTTTTTT. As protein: CASSASGRTNTGELFF.

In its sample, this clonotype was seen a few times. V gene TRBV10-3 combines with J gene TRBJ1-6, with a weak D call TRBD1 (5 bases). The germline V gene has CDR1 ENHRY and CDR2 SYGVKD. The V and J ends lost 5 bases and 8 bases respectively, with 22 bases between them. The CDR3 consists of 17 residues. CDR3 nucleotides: TGTGCCATCAGTAGGGCTCCGGGCGCCACGGGGGATTCACCCCTCCACTTT. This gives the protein CAISRAPGATGDSPLHF.

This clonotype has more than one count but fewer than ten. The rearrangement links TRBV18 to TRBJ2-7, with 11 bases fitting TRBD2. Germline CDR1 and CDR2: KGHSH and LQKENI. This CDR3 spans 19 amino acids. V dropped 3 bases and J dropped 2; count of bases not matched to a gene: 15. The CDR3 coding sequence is TGTGCCAGCTCACCGATCCATAATCCTAGCGGGAGGCCCCCCTACGAGCAGTACTTC. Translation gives CASSPIHNPSGRPPYEQYF.

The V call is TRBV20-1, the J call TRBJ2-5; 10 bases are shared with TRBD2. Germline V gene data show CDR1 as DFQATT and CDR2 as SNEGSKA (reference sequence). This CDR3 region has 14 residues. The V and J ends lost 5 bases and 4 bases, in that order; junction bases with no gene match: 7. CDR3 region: CSASLAGVLETQYF. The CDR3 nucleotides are TGCAGTGCTTCCCTAGCGGGAGTTTTAGAGACCCAGTACTTC.